This is a list of T cell receptor beta chains from one sample in a study of shared clonotypes between healthy human individuals. Using immunoSEQ multiplex PCR, the repertoire was profiled, and TCRdb retains in-frame clones only, with some absent. This table has about 650,000 clones, nearly 97% appearing once. What was sequenced was naive CD8+ T cells sorted from blood. The receptors originated from a woman in her 30s in good health. Each CDR3 is given with its conserved first and last residue. D genes are given only for firm matches. Clone size is given for some rows only: seen once, a few or many times, or a class if the clone is expanded.

cdr3_nt	cdr3_aa	v_call	clone_size	d_call	j_call
TGTGCCAGCAGTTTGGGGTCAGGCATGAACACTGAAGCTTTCTTT	CASSLGSGMNTEAFF	TRBV28	NA	NA	TRBJ1-1
TGTGCCAGTAGTATGGGGCCAGCACGGAATGAGCAGTTCTTC	CASSMGPARNEQFF	TRBV19	NA	NA	TRBJ2-1
TGTGCCAGCAGCTTAGAACTACCCAGCGTGGTGGAGGAGCAGTACTTC	CASSLELPSVVEEQYF	TRBV7-8	NA	NA	TRBJ2-7
TGTGCCATCAGTGAGTCTCGTGGACAGGCGGTGGGAGAGACCCAGTACTTC	CAISESRGQAVGETQYF	TRBV10-3	NA	TRBD1	TRBJ2-5
TGTGCCAGCAGTTTATTTGACAGGAGCTCCTACGAGCAGTACTTC	CASSLFDRSSYEQYF	TRBV28	NA	NA	TRBJ2-7
TGTGCCACCCGGGACAGGGACAGCAGAAATGAGCAGTTCTTC	CATRDRDSRNEQFF	TRBV19	NA	TRBD1	TRBJ2-1
TGCGCCAGCAGCCAAGACTGGCCGGGAGTGCAGTACTTC	CASSQDWPGVQYF	TRBV4-1	once	NA	TRBJ2-7
TGTGCCAGCTCACCGGGGAGCTCCTACGAGCAGTACTTC	CASSPGSSYEQYF	TRBV18	once	NA	TRBJ2-7
TGTGCCAGCAGTCCCGCTTCGAAAGAGTACGAGCAGTACTTC	CASSPASKEYEQYF	TRBV27	once	NA	TRBJ2-7
TGCGCCAGCCCAAGACAGGGGCCCTATGGCTACACCTTC	CASPRQGPYGYTF	TRBV10-1	NA	TRBD1	TRBJ1-2
TGTGCCAGCAGCGGTCCCACAGGGATCGTGGACTTC	CASSGPTGIVDF	TRBV9	NA	NA	TRBJ2-7
TGCGCCAGCAGCGCGGGGTACATGAACACTGAAGCTTTCTTT	CASSAGYMNTEAFF	TRBV10-1	NA	NA	TRBJ1-1
TGTGCCAGCAGTTTCGGGTCGTACAATGAGCAGTTCTTC	CASSFGSYNEQFF	TRBV28	NA	NA	TRBJ2-1
TGTGCCAGCCTAGGACAGGGGGTACGCGATGAGCAGTTCTTC	CASLGQGVRDEQFF	TRBV2	NA	TRBD1	TRBJ2-1
TGTGCCAGCAGGGGCAACACTGAAGCTTTCTTT	CASRGNTEAFF	TRBV6-6	NA	NA	TRBJ1-1
TGTGCCATCCAAACCGGGACAGGGCATCAGCCCCAGCATTTT	CAIQTGTGHQPQHF	TRBV28	NA	TRBD1	TRBJ1-5
TGTGCCAGCAGTTTCGAAGGGTCTAGCGCGGGAACTGAAGCTTTCTTT	CASSFEGSSAGTEAFF	TRBV28	NA	NA	TRBJ1-1
TGTGCCAGCAGTTATCAGGGCTACGAGCAGTACTTC	CASSYQGYEQYF	TRBV6-6	NA	NA	TRBJ2-7
TGTGCCAGCAGTCCCAGAACCATCGGGGTAGTAGACAATGAGCAGTTCTTC	CASSPRTIGVVDNEQFF	TRBV27	NA	NA	TRBJ2-1
TGTGCCAGCAGCCTAGGGGAGAACACTGAAGCTTTCTTT	CASSLGENTEAFF	TRBV9	NA	NA	TRBJ1-1
TGTGCCAGCAGCCCAGCTAGGGTCGTCAATAATGAGCAGTTCTTC	CASSPARVVNNEQFF	TRBV7-9	NA	NA	TRBJ2-1
TGTGCCAGCAGCACGCGAACGGGACAGGCTTACGAGCAGTACTTC	CASSTRTGQAYEQYF	TRBV7-9	NA	TRBD1	TRBJ2-7
TGTGCCAGCAGCTTTCCTAGCGGGATTACAGATACGCAGTATTTT	CASSFPSGITDTQYF	TRBV7-9	NA	TRBD2	TRBJ2-3
TGTGCCAGCACTGGCGAGCGGGGGGCCCCTGGCGAGCAGTACTTC	CASTGERGAPGEQYF	TRBV2	NA	TRBD2	TRBJ2-7
TGTGCCAGCAGCACCGGGACTAGCGGATACAATGAGCAGTTCTTC	CASSTGTSGYNEQFF	TRBV7-9	NA	TRBD2	TRBJ2-1
TGTGCCAGCACCTGGACAGGGGGGGGAACTGAAGCTTTCTTT	CASTWTGGGTEAFF	TRBV25-1	NA	TRBD1	TRBJ1-1
TGCGCCAGCAGCCAAGAATTATACGGGACTAGCGGGGAGGTTCGAGAGACCCAGTACTTC	CASSQELYGTSGEVRETQYF	TRBV4-1	NA	TRBD2	TRBJ2-5
TGTGCCAGCAGCTCCGGGGTGCAGGGGGCACGGGCTAATGAAAAACTGTTTTTT	CASSSGVQGARANEKLFF	TRBV5-6	NA	TRBD1	TRBJ1-4
TGCGCCAGCAGCCCAGGGGCAGGGCGTTGGAACACTGAAGCTTTCTTT	CASSPGAGRWNTEAFF	TRBV5-1	NA	NA	TRBJ1-1
TGTGCCAGCTCGCCGCCCCCGGGACAGTCCTACGAGCAGTACTTC	CASSPPPGQSYEQYF	TRBV18	NA	TRBD1	TRBJ2-7
TGTGCCAGCAGCTTTCTAGGGCGATCCCAAGAGACCCAGTACTTC	CASSFLGRSQETQYF	TRBV6-5	NA	NA	TRBJ2-5
TGCGCCAGCAGCCAGACTCCCGGGACAGGGAGCTACGAGCAGTACTTC	CASSQTPGTGSYEQYF	TRBV4-1	NA	TRBD1	TRBJ2-7
TGTGCCAGCAGTTTCGGGCCCTCAGGCTACGAGCAGTACTTC	CASSFGPSGYEQYF	TRBV28	NA	NA	TRBJ2-7
TGCAGCGTTGTGTCGGCAGGTAGCCGCTACGAGCAGTACTTC	CSVVSAGSRYEQYF	TRBV29-1	NA	NA	TRBJ2-7
TGCAGCGTTCACATGAGGACTAGCGGGATTTACAATGAGCAGTTCTTC	CSVHMRTSGIYNEQFF	TRBV29-1	NA	TRBD2	TRBJ2-1
TGTGCCAGCAGCCAGGAGACTAGCGGATCCTACGAGCAGTACTTC	CASSQETSGSYEQYF	TRBV4-2	NA	TRBD2	TRBJ2-7
TGTGCCAGCAGCGACACTAAGGCGGCAACCTACAATGAGCAGTTCTTC	CASSDTKAATYNEQFF	TRBV9	NA	NA	TRBJ2-1
TGCGCCAGCAGCCTATACTTAGCGGCAGAGGGAGATACGCAGTATTTT	CASSLYLAAEGDTQYF	TRBV4-1	NA	NA	TRBJ2-3
TGTGCCAGCAGCCCTTCGACAGGGGAGGTCAATCAGCCCCAGCATTTT	CASSPSTGEVNQPQHF	TRBV27	NA	TRBD1	TRBJ1-5
TGTGCCACCAGCAGACCAACAGGGGACACTGAAGCTTTCTTT	CATSRPTGDTEAFF	TRBV15	NA	TRBD1	TRBJ1-1
TGTGCCAGCAGCAAAGTGCGGTCGGTGACACCGGTGAATTACTCTGGAAACACCATATATTTT	CASSKVRSVTPVNYSGNTIYF	TRBV21-1	NA	NA	TRBJ1-3
TGTGCCAGCAGTGAATTAGGCAGTTCCTACGAGCAGTACTTC	CASSELGSSYEQYF	TRBV2	NA	NA	TRBJ2-7
TGTGCCAGCAGCTTTTCTTACGAGCAGTACTTC	CASSFSYEQYF	TRBV5-8	once	NA	TRBJ2-7
TGTGCCAGCAGCTCCTTAGAGACCCAGTACTTC	CASSSLETQYF	TRBV11-2	NA	NA	TRBJ2-5
TGTGCCAGCAGTTCGGGGGCGGGAGGCTACGAGCAGTACTTC	CASSSGAGGYEQYF	TRBV27	once	TRBD2	TRBJ2-7